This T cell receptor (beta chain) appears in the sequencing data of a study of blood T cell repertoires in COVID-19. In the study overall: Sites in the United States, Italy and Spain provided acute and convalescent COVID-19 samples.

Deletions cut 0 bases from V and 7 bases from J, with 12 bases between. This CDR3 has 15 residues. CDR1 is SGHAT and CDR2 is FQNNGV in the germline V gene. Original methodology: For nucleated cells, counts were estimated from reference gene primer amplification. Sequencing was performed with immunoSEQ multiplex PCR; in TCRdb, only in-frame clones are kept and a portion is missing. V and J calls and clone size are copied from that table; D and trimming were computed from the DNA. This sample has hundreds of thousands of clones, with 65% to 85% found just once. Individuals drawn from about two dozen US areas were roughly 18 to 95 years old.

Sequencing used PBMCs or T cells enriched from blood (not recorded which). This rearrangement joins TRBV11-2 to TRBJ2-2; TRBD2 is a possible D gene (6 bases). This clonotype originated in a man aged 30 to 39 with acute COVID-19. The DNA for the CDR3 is TGTGCCAGCAGCTTAGATGTGTTTAGCGGCGGGGAGCTGTTTTTT. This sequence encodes CASSLDVFSGGELFF.